This T cell receptor (beta chain) was recovered during a study of shared clonotypes between healthy human individuals (dated by TCRdb to the early 2020s). Regarding the research as a whole: The cohort comprised a couple of women and three men aged 18 to 49 years. For each donor, CD4 naive and CD4 memory were each given three plates, CD8 naive was given two plates, and CD8 memory was given one plate. Different laboratories and diverse techniques were used to prepare libraries and sequence TCR repertoires, to increase sequencing depth and limit assay-specific biases. Each donor's leukapheresis produced roughly between roughly 0.9 and 9 billion PBMCs. To estimate repertoire size and how much clonotypes are shared between individuals, the study performed deep sequencing of blood TCR repertoires from a handful of healthy adults. General study outcomes and caveats: Estimated clonotype richness was generally larger for naive than for memory subsets. The genetic and exposure-history diversity represented was limited by the small number of donors. Higher generation probabilities were observed for clonotypes shared by all four sorted-subset donors than for non-shared clonotypes. Sampling was restricted to blood, and TCR repertoires in tissues likely differ from the TCR repertoires found in blood. Across a few donors, about 5% of naive CD4, around 3.3% of naive CD8, 2% to 2.5% of memory CD4, and approximately 0.4% of memory CD8 clonotypes were shared. Pairwise subsampling led to the expectation that sequencing depth would affect the degree of clonotype sharing among donors. Rarefaction of sorted-subset datasets indicated incomplete sequencing despite the large sequencing depth.

Using the deep immunoSEQ assay, TCR CDR3 regions were amplified from genomic DNA by multiplex PCR. Extracted genomic DNA from each cell subset was spread evenly across all wells of several immunoSEQ 96-well plates, with each plate serving as a replicate. Each replicate PCR for sorted subsets received around 200 ng genomic DNA, equal to roughly 29,000 T cell genomes. Purified libraries were quantified with a Qubit 3.0 fluorometer, sized on a Bioanalyzer 2100, and re-quantified with the KAPA Library Quantification kit. Every immunoSEQ 96-well plate was sequenced on a dedicated single-read 150-cycle Illumina NextSeq 550 flow cell. The study's processing was this. Because the immunoSEQ output included only junctional sequences and no quality scores, the filtering could not be the same as the filtering used for full-length reads. Sequences were annotated with PyIR, a Python wrapper for IgBLAST v1.9, and V/J genes and CDR3 were assigned using IMGT germline references. Reads were filtered out if the reads had weak V/J assignments (E-value above 1e-6), no CDR3, stop codons, out-of-frame junctions, or ambiguous translated residues. V3J clonotypes were defined by identical inferred V gene, J gene, and CDR3 amino acid sequence. Percentage overlap between repertoires was calculated by dividing the number of shared unique clonotypes by the size of the smaller repertoire. Three approaches were used to assess repertoire richness: RTK rarefaction, the Chao1 estimator, and Recon v2.1 estimates of unobserved clonotypes. OLGA was used to compute generation probabilities for all TCRbeta clonotypes that the gDNA method yielded from a handful of donors. TCRdb stores this immuneACCESS table with in-frame sequences only. Part of the clones is absent; in the studies checked, under half of the shortfall reflects unresolved V genes, and no reason is known for the rest. V, J and clone size are those of that table, while D and trimming were read from the DNA. This sample is represented by 2 million to 2.5 million clones; just over 90% of them were singletons. About 0.39% of the sample lies in the top ten.

In regard to this clone: The specificity of this receptor is unknown. Qualities for individual bases were not recorded, and no much larger clone is one base off.

The CDR1 and CDR2 encoded by the germline V gene are SNHLY and FYNNEI. V lost 2 bases and J lost 7 bases; the stretch between them is 12 bases long. Measured from the cysteine to the phenylalanine, the CDR3 is 14 residues long. The entry retains the CDR3 DNA only, 42 bases that are in frame from base 1. The donors were healthy, HIV-negative adults with no recently reported acute infections or vaccinations. All donors were Caucasian adults living in Nashville, Tennessee, USA. CD4+ T cells were enriched through magnetic negative selection, after which naive cells were positively selected on CD45RA and the remaining negative fraction served as the memory subset. Blood was obtained by leukapheresis, after which PBMCs were separated by Ficoll-Histopaque density gradient centrifugation and cryopreserved in liquid nitrogen vapor phase. Analytical flow cytometry was used to check the purity and quantity of every magnetically sorted T cell population. Genomic DNA was isolated from every sorted fraction and measured by UV absorbance on a Nanodrop 2000c.

The receptor comes from a man between 18 and 35 years old in good health. Some clones in this sample may be carry-over from other donors' samples. The sequenced sample consisted of naive CD4+ T cells from PBMCs. The meaning of the sample's cell subset or site label: CD45RA+ positively selected. The chain links TRBV2 with TRBJ1-5; the D gene is unclear. The CDR3 protein sequence reads: CASSELQNGQPQHF. Here is the DNA: TGTGCCAGCAGTGAACTGCAGAACGGACAGCCCCAGCATTTT.